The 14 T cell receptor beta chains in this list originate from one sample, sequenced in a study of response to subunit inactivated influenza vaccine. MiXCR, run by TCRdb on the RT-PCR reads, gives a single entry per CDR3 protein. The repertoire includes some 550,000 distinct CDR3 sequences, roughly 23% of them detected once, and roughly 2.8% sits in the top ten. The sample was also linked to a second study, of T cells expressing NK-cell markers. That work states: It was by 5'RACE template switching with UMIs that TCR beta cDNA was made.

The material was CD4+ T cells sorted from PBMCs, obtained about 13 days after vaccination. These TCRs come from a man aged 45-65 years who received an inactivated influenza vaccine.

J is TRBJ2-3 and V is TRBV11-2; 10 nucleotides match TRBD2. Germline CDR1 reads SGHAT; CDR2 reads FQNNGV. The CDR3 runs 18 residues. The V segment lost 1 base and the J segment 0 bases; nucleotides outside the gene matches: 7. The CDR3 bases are TGTGCCAGCAGCTTAGTGTCCTGGACTAGCGGTAGCACAGATACGCAGTATTTT. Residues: CASSLVSWTSGSTDTQYF.

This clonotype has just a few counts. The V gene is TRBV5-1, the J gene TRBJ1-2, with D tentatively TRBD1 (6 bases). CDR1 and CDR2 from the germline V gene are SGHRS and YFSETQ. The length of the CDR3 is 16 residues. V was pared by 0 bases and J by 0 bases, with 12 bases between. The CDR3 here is CASSLGQAHTNYGYTF. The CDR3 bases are TGCGCCAGCAGCTTGGGACAGGCGCACACTAACTATGGCTACACCTTC.

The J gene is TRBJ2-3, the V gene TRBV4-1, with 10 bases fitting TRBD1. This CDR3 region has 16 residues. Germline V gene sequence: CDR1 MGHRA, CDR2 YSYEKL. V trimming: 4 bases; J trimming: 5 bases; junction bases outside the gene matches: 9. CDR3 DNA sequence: TGCGCCAGCAGCCGCCTGACAGGGGGCGGTGGAGATACGCAGTATTTT. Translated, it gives CASSRLTGGGGDTQYF.

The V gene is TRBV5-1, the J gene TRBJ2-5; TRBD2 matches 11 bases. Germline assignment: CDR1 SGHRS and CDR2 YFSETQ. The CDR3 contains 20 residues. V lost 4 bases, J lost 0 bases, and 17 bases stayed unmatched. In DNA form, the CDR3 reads TGCGCCAGCAGCCCGACGCCCGGTACTAGCGGGGGAAAGTACCAAGAGACCCAGTACTTC. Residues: CASSPTPGTSGGKYQETQYF.

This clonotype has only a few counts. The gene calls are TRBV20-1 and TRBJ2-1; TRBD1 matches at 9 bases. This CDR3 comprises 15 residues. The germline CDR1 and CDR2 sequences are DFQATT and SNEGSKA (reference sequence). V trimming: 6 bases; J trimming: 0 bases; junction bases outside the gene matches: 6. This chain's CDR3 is CSARRQGVSYNEQFF. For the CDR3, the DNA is TGCAGTGCCCGTAGACAGGGGGTCTCCTACAATGAGCAGTTCTTC.

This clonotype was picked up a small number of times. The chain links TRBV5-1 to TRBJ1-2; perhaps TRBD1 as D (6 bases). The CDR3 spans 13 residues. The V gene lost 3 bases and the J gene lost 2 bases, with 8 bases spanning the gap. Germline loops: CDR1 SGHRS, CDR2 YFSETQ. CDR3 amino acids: CASSYRENYGYTF. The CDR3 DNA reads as TGCGCCAGCAGCTACAGGGAAAACTATGGCTACACCTTC.

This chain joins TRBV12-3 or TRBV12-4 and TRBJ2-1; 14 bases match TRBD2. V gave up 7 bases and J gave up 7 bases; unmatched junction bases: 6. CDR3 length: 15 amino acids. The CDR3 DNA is TGTGCCAGCAAGAAGGGACTAGCGGGAGAGAATGAGCAGTTCTTC. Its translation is CASKKGLAGENEQFF.

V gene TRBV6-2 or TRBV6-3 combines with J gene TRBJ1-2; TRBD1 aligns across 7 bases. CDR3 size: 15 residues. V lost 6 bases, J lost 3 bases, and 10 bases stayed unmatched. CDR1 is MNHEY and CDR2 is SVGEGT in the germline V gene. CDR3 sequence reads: CASRPDRAYDYGYTF. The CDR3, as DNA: TGTGCCAGCAGACCCGACAGGGCTTACGACTATGGCTACACCTTC.

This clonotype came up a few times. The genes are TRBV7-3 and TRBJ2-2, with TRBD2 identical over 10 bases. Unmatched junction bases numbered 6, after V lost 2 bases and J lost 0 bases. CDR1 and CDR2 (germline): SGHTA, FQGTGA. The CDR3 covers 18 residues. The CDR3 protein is CASSLGLAGGSNTGELFF. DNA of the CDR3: TGTGCCAGCAGCTTAGGGTTAGCGGGAGGCTCGAACACCGGGGAGCTGTTTTTT.

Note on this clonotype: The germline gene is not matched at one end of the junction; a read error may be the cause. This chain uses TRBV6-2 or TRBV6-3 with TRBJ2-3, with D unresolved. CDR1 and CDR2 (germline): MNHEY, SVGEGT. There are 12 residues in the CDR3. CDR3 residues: CASSESRDTQYF. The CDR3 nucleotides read TGTGCCAGCAGCGAAAGCAGAGATACGCAGTATTTT.

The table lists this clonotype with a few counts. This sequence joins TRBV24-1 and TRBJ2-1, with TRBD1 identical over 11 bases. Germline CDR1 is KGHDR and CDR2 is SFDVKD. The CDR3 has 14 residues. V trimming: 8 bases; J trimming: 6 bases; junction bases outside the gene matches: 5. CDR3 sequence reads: CATTAGQGANEQFF. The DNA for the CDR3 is TGTGCCACCACCGCCGGACAGGGGGCCAATGAGCAGTTCTTC.

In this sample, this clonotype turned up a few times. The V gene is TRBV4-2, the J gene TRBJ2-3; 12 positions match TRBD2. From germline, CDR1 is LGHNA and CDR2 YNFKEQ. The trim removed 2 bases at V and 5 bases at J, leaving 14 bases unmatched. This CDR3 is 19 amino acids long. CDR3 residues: CASSQPPSGGAGRQDTQYF. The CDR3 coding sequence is TGTGCCAGCAGCCAACCTCCTAGCGGGGGGGCCGGTAGGCAAGATACGCAGTATTTT.

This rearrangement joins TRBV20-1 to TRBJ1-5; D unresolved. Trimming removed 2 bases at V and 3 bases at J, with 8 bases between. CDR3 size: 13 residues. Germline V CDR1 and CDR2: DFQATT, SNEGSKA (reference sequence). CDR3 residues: CSARTTFNQPQHF. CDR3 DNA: TGCAGTGCTAGAACGACATTCAATCAGCCCCAGCATTTT.

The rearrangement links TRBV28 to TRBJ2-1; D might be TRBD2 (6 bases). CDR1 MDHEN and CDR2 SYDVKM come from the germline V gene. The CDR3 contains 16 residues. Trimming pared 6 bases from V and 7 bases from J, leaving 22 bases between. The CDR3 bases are TGTGCCAGCAGGATCCCGGGACTTAATAATGAAAATGAGCAGTTCTTC. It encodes CASRIPGLNNENEQFF.